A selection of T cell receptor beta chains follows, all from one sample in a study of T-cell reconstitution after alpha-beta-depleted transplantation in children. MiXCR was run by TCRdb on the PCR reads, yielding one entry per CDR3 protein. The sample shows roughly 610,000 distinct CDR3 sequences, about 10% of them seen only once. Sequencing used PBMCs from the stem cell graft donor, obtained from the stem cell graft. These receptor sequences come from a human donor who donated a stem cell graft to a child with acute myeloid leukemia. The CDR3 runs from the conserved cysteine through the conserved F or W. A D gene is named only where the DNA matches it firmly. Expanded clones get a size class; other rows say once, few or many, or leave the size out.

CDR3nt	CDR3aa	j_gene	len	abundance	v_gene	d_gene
TGTGCCAGCAGCGCGACAGGCCTTGCCAATGAAAAACTGTTTTTT	CASSATGLANEKLFF	TRBJ1-4	15	.	TRBV9	.
TGTGCCAGCAGCACCTCTAGCGGGAGGACAAGCCTACGGGAGCAGTACTTC	CASSTSSGRTSLREQYF	TRBJ2-7	17	few	TRBV7-8	TRBD2
TGTGCCAGCAGCTTAGGGTGGACAGGGGGCATCGACGAGCAGTACTTC	CASSLGWTGGIDEQYF	TRBJ2-7	16	few	TRBV7-2	TRBD1
TGTGCCAGCAGCCCCCGCCTGCTTTCGCCCACTGAAGCTTTCTTT	CASSPRLLSPTEAFF	TRBJ1-1	15	few	TRBV9	.
TGTGCCAGCAGCTTAGAGGGGACTAGCGTCAGATACAATGAGCAGTTCTTC	CASSLEGTSVRYNEQFF	TRBJ2-1	17	.	TRBV11-3	TRBD2
TGTGCCAGCAGCTTAGTGGCTAGCGGGAGGGCGCAGTATTTT	CASSLVASGRAQYF	TRBJ2-3	14	.	TRBV7-2	TRBD2
TGCGCCAGCACCCGGGACTCGAAGGCAGATACGCAGTATTTT	CASTRDSKADTQYF	TRBJ2-3	14	.	TRBV5-1	.
TGCAGTGCTAGATTTGGGGCAGGGTCATCAAGCAATCAGCCCCAGCATTTT	CSARFGAGSSSNQPQHF	TRBJ1-5	17	.	TRBV20-1	.
TGTGCCAGCAGACAGGGGGGGCCCTCAAATCAGCCCCAGCATTTT	CASRQGGPSNQPQHF	TRBJ1-5	15	many	TRBV7-2	TRBD1
TGTGCCAGCAGCCCGCGACCGGGACTGAGCTTACCCGAAGCTTTCTTT	CASSPRPGLSLPEAFF	TRBJ1-1	16	.	TRBV9	.
TGCGCCAGCAGCACGGGACTAGCTCATGAGCAGTTCTTC	CASSTGLAHEQFF	TRBJ2-1	13	few	TRBV5-1	TRBD2
TGTGCCAGCAGCCAAGATCGGCTAGCGGGTGTTGATGAGCAGTTCTTC	CASSQDRLAGVDEQFF	TRBJ2-1	16	.	TRBV3-1	TRBD2
TGCAGTGCTCCAGCGGATAGCAATCAGCCCCAGCATTTT	CSAPADSNQPQHF	TRBJ1-5	13	.	TRBV20-1	.
TGTGCCAGCAGCCCGTTTTACGTTACAACAGGGGAAGGCACAGATACGCAGTATTTT	CASSPFYVTTGEGTDTQYF	TRBJ2-3	19	few	TRBV11-1	TRBD1
TGTGCTAGTGGTTTGGCGCACACTGAAGCTTTCTTT	CASGLAHTEAFF	TRBJ1-1	12	.	TRBV12-5	.
TGTGCCGCCCAAGACAGGGAAGAGACCCAGTACTTC	CAAQDREETQYF	TRBJ2-5	12	many	TRBV24-1	TRBD1
TGTGCCATCAGTATCCGGACAGGGGGGTTTAATAAGGTAAACGAGCAGTACTTC	CAISIRTGGFNKVNEQYF	TRBJ2-7	18	.	TRBV10-3	TRBD1
TGTGCCAGCAGCCACCCCGGGACAGCCTACAATGAGCAGTTCTTC	CASSHPGTAYNEQFF	TRBJ2-1	15	.	TRBV4-2	TRBD1
TGTGCCAGCCGGAGGTCCCAGGCCTCTGGAAACACCATATATTTT	CASRRSQASGNTIYF	TRBJ1-3	15	.	TRBV6-1	.
TGCAGCGGCTCCGGACTAGCGGCCCCCACAGATACGCAGTATTTT	CSGSGLAAPTDTQYF	TRBJ2-3	15	few	TRBV29-1	TRBD2
TGCGCCAGCAGCTTGGTGGCTAGCGATAACAATGAGCAGTTCTTC	CASSLVASDNNEQFF	TRBJ2-1	15	many	TRBV5-1	.
TGCGCCAGCAGCTTCGGTTCTATTGGGAACGAGCAGTACTTC	CASSFGSIGNEQYF	TRBJ2-7	14	few	TRBV5-1	.
TGCAGTGCTAGAAGCACAGGGGGGAGATATGGCTACACCTTC	CSARSTGGRYGYTF	TRBJ1-2	14	many	TRBV20-1	TRBD1
TGTGCCAGCAGCTTGGAGTACGGGCGCAGCAATGAGCAGTTCTTC	CASSLEYGRSNEQFF	TRBJ2-1	15	many	TRBV7-2	.
TGTGCCAGCAGTTTGTCTACTAGCGGGAGAGGAGAGACCCAGTACTTC	CASSLSTSGRGETQYF	TRBJ2-5	16	.	TRBV6-5	TRBD2
TGCAGTGCTAGGGTTAGCGGGATCTTTGAGCAGTTCTTC	CSARVSGIFEQFF	TRBJ2-1	13	few	TRBV20-1	TRBD2
TGTGCCTGGTACAGGTCAAGAAACACCATATATTTT	CAWYRSRNTIYF	TRBJ1-3	12	.	TRBV30	.
TGTGCCAGCAGTGAATACAATGCGGATACGCAGTATTTT	CASSEYNADTQYF	TRBJ2-3	13	.	TRBV25-1	.
TGCAGTGCTCCAATGGGTAGCAGGGAGACCCAGTACTTC	CSAPMGSRETQYF	TRBJ2-5	13	.	TRBV20-1	.
TGCAGCGTCCGGGGCTCTGGAAACACCATATATTTT	CSVRGSGNTIYF	TRBJ1-3	12	many	TRBV29-1	.
TGTGCCAGCAGTTTAAGAGCTAGCGCAAACACCGGGGAGCTGTTTTTT	CASSLRASANTGELFF	TRBJ2-2	16	few	TRBV12-3/TRBV12-4	.
TGTGCCAGCAGTCCCGGGATGACCTATGGCTACACCTTC	CASSPGMTYGYTF	TRBJ1-2	13	few	TRBV27	.
TGTGCCAGCAGCCCACGTGCCGGGAGCCTTGGCAATGAGCAGTTCTTC	CASSPRAGSLGNEQFF	TRBJ2-1	16	.	TRBV3-1	.
TGTGCCAGCAGCCATGGGGCCCCGGGACTAGCCTACGAGCAGTACTTC	CASSHGAPGLAYEQYF	TRBJ2-7	16	.	TRBV4-2	TRBD2
TGCAGCGTTGAGTGGGGGGGTAACACTGAAGCTTTCTTT	CSVEWGGNTEAFF	TRBJ1-1	13	.	TRBV29-1	.
TGCAGCGCCGACCCAATACAGGTTTACTATGGCTACACCTTC	CSADPIQVYYGYTF	TRBJ1-2	14	few	TRBV29-1	.
TGCAGTCTTTTAAGCGGGAATCAGTTCTTC	CSLLSGNQFF	TRBJ2-1	10	.	TRBV20-1	TRBD2
TGTGCCTGGACGATAGGGGGAAGAGGCGAGCAGTACTTC	CAWTIGGRGEQYF	TRBJ2-7	13	.	TRBV30	.
TGTGCCTGGATCCCTCGTGGCCTGGGGAGTGGGGAAAAACTGTTTTTT	CAWIPRGLGSGEKLFF	TRBJ1-4	16	.	TRBV30	.
TGTGCCAGCCGCCGGGGGGGGACGGGTGAAAAACTGTTTTTT	CASRRGGTGEKLFF	TRBJ1-4	14	.	TRBV7-8	.
TGCGCCAGCAGCTTAAGGACTAGCGGGGGGTTTAGCTCCTACAATGAGCAGTTCTTC	CASSLRTSGGFSSYNEQFF	TRBJ2-1	19	many	TRBV5-1	TRBD2
TGCAGTGCAGCCGGGACAGTAGATGGCTACACCTTC	CSAAGTVDGYTF	TRBJ1-2	12	once	TRBV20-1	TRBD1
TGTGCCAGCAGCCAAGCCCAGGGGAAGAGCGAGCAGTACTTC	CASSQAQGKSEQYF	TRBJ2-7	14	.	TRBV3-1	.
TGCAGCGGGACCTTCCTACTAGCGGGAGGGCCAAAGCAGTACTTC	CSGTFLLAGGPKQYF	TRBJ2-7	15	many	TRBV29-1	TRBD2
TGTGCCAGCAGCGTTGGAGGGGCCTACAATGAGCAGTTCTTC	CASSVGGAYNEQFF	TRBJ2-1	14	many	TRBV7-2	.
TGTGCCAGCAGTGCTATAGGGGAGTCGGACGAGCAGTACTTC	CASSAIGESDEQYF	TRBJ2-7	14	few	TRBV6-2/TRBV6-3	.
TGTGCCAGCAGCTTAATTTCCCCTCGGGACACAGATACGCAGTATTTT	CASSLISPRDTDTQYF	TRBJ2-3	16	few	TRBV11-2	.
TGTGCCAGCAGTGCACAAGGGAGGTGGGAGCAGTACTTC	CASSAQGRWEQYF	TRBJ2-7	13	.	TRBV12-3/TRBV12-4	.
TGCAGTGCTAGGGCGAACAGATTCCTAAGTCTAGGCTACACCTTC	CSARANRFLSLGYTF	TRBJ1-2	15	few	TRBV20-1	.
TGTGCCTGGAGTTCTAGCGAGACCTACAATGAGCAGTTCTTC	CAWSSSETYNEQFF	TRBJ2-1	14	many	TRBV30	.
TGTGCCAGCAACTTTGGGGGCTACGAGCAGTACTTC	CASNFGGYEQYF	TRBJ2-7	12	many	TRBV12-3/TRBV12-4	.
TGCAGCGTTCAGGGTTGGGGCTGGGAGCAGTTCTTC	CSVQGWGWEQFF	TRBJ2-1	12	many	TRBV29-1	.
TGCAGTGCTCGCCCGGGACAGGGGGCTGCTGGGGCCAACGTCCTGACTTTC	CSARPGQGAAGANVLTF	TRBJ2-6	17	.	TRBV20-1	TRBD1